A single sample gave rise to the 6 T cell receptor beta chains below, sequenced in a study of PD-L1 blockade in urothelial cancer. Using immunoSEQ multiplex PCR, the repertoire was profiled, and TCRdb retains in-frame clones only, with some absent. The sample carries some 20,000 clones, 80% to 90% recorded once. Source: PBMCs, taken around atezolizumab (anti-PD-L1) treatment. These TCRs come from a man aged 50 to 60 with urothelial cancer.

This clone turned up a few times. The CDR3 DNA reads as TGCGCCAGCAGCCAAGGGGGCAACTCTGGAAACACCATATATTTT. It translates to CASSQGGNSGNTIYF. The chain employs TRBV5-1 and TRBJ1-3; 7 positions agree with TRBD1. Germline trimming cut 4 bases from V and 0 bases from J; bases unmatched to any gene: 4. The CDR3 loop spans 15 amino acids. CDR1 is SGHRS, CDR2 YFSETQ, per germline.

The V call is TRBV7-8, the J call TRBJ2-3, with 15 bases matching TRBD2. CDR3 length: 19 residues. CDR1 and CDR2 from the germline V gene are SGHVS and FQNEAQ. The J segment lost 0 bases and the V segment lost 3 bases, leaving 7 bases of the junction unmatched. The CDR3 coding sequence is TGTGCCAGCAGCTTTGGGACTAGCGGGGGGCTCATAAGCACAGATACGCAGTATTTT. Encoded protein: CASSFGTSGGLISTDTQYF.

The chain couples TRBV7-6 to TRBJ1-1; the match to TRBD1 covers 7 bases. There are 16 residues in the CDR3. The J segment lost 4 bases and the V segment lost 5 bases, leaving 13 bases of the junction unmatched. Looked up from germline, CDR1 is SGHVS and CDR2 is FNYEAQ. The CDR3 here is CASSHHRETGFTEAFF. CDR3 in DNA: TGTGCCAGCAGCCACCACCGTGAGACAGGGTTCACTGAAGCTTTCTTT.

The J gene is TRBJ2-1, the V gene TRBV5-4; TRBD2 matches 7 bases. In germline, CDR1 is SGHNT, CDR2 YYREEE (reference sequence). The J segment lost 7 bases and the V segment lost 4 bases, leaving 2 bases of the junction unmatched. The CDR3 has 12 residues. CDR3 nucleotides: TGTGCCAGCAGCCGAGCGGGAAATGAGCAGTTCTTC. As protein: CASSRAGNEQFF.

V and J are TRBV11-2 and TRBJ2-1, with 7 bases that match TRBD1. Trimming at V came to 2 bases and at J to 0 bases, leaving 1 base not matched to a gene. The CDR3 runs to 15 residues. Looked up from germline, CDR1 is SGHAT and CDR2 is FQNNGV. The CDR3 DNA is TGTGCCAGCAGCTTAAACAGGGGCTCCTACAATGAGCAGTTCTTC. This translates into CASSLNRGSYNEQFF.

The CDR3 bases are TGCGCCAGCAGCTTGGGCGGGAGCACAGATACGCAGTATTTT. It specifies CASSLGGSTDTQYF. The chain employs TRBV5-1 and TRBJ2-3; TRBD2 might be the D (5 bases). There are 14 residues in the CDR3. V lost 0 bases and J 0 bases, leaving 5 bases between the germline ends. The germline V gene has CDR1 SGHRS and CDR2 YFSETQ.